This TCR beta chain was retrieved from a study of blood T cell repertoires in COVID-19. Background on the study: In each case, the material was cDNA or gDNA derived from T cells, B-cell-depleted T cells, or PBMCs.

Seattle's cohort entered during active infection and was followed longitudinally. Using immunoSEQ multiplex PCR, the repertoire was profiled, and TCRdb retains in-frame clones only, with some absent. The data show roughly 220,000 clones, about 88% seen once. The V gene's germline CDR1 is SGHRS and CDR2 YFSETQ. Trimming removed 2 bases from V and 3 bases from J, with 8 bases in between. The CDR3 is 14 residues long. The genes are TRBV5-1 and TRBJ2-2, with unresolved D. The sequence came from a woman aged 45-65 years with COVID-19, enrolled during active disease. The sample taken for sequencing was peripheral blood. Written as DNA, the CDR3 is TGCGCCAGCAGCTTACAGCCCGACACCGGGGAGCTGTTTTTT. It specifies CASSLQPDTGELFF.